The T cell receptor beta chain under discussion was sequenced for a study of patients and donors after allogeneic stem cell transplantation. Each CDR3 protein is one row after TCRdb ran MiXCR on the RT-PCR reads. The data show some 150,000 distinct CDR3 sequences, approximately 40% seen once. The receptor comes from a human donor who was either an allogeneic HSCT recipient or a stem cell or donor lymphocyte infusion donor (not recorded which). It is not recorded whose cells these are; they may come from a transplant donor. The source material was blood, either unsorted or a sorted T cell fraction (not recorded which).

The CDR3, as DNA: TGTGCCATCAGGGGGGCCAACACAGATACGCAGTATTTT. Amino acid sequence: CAIRGANTDTQYF. The chain links TRBV10-3 to TRBJ2-3; D possibly corresponds to TRBD1 (6 bases). The CDR3 contains 13 residues. V gave up 6 bases and J gave up 2 bases, with 9 bases separating them. CDR1 and CDR2 (germline): ENHRY, SYGVKD.